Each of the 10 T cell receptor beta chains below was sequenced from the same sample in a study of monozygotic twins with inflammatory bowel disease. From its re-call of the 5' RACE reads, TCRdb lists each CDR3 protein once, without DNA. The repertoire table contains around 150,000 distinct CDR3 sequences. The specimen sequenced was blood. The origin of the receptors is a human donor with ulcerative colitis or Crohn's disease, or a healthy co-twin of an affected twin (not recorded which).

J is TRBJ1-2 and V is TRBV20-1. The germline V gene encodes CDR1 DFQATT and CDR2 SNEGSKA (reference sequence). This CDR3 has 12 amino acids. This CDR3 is CSAGQYYYGYTF.

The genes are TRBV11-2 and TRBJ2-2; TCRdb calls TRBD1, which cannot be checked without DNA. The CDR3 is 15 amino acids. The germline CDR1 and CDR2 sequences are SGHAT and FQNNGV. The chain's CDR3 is CASSPAGYHTGELFF.

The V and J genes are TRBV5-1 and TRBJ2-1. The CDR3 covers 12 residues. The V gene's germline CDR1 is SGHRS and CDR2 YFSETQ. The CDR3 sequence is CASSLDGNEQFF.

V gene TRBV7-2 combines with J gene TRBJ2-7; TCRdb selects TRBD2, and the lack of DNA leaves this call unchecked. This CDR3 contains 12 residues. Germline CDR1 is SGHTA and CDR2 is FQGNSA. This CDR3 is CASSPLLGEQYF. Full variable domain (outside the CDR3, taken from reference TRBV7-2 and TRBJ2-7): GAGVSQSPSNKVTEKGKDVELRCDPISGHTALYWYRQSLGQGLEFLIYFQGNSAPDKSGLPSDRFSAERTGGSVSTLTIQRTQQEDSAVYLCASSPLLGEQYFGPGTRLTVT.

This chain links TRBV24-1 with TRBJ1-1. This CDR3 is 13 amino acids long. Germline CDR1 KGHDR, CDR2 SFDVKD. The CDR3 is CATRNAGLTEAFF.

CDR3 residues: CASSFRAMGTEAFF. This sequence joins TRBV12-3 or TRBV12-4 and TRBJ1-1. This CDR3 contains 14 residues.

CDR3 region: CASSSGLADYYNEQFF. The chain has TRBV2 and TRBJ2-1; lacking DNA, the TRBD2 call made by TCRdb goes unchecked. Germline V CDR1 and CDR2: SNHLY, FYNNEI. This CDR3 is 16 amino acids long.

This CDR3 reads CASSLAPGQGQRVAKNIQYF. The rearrangement links TRBV5-1 to TRBJ2-4; the TCRdb call, TRBD1, lacks DNA for checking. This CDR3 has 20 residues. Germline loops: CDR1 SGHRS, CDR2 YFSETQ. The full variable domain, its missing parts supplied by reference TRBV5-1 and TRBJ2-4, is KAGVTQTPRYLIKTRGQQVTLSCSPISGHRSVSWYQQTPGQGLQFLFEYFSETQRNKGNFPGRFSGRQFSNSRSEMNVSTLELGDSALYLCASSLAPGQGQRVAKNIQYFGAGTRLSVL.

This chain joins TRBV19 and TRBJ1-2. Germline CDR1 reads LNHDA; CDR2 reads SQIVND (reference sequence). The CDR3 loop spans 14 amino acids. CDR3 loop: CTSNPRLANYGYTF.

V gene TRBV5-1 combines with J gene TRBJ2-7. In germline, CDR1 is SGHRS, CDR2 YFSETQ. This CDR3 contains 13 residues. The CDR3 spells CASSLLAAYEQYF.